The sequence of this T cell receptor (beta chain) was determined in a study of T cell repertoires in cytomegalovirus infection. Study at large: Indications of both CMV infection and matching HLA type were provided by public TCR beta signatures.

The CDR3 is made up of 14 amino acids. Germline V lookup: CDR1 MNHNS, CDR2 SASEGT. General study findings and limits: HLA-C-restricted CMV clonotypes gave the most frequent clonotype in two of eight donors. Individuals carrying CMV plus the relevant HLA were identified by cumulative frequency of public TCR beta families.

TCRdb re-called the reads through MiXCR, storing one row per CDR3 protein. The sample includes roughly 500,000 distinct CDR3 sequences, 40% to 50% of them seen just once. Regarding this clonotype: Its antigen is currently unknown. One end of the junction varies from germline; a read error may be responsible.

Sequences were derived from cultured PBMCs, sampled from culture after CMV antigen stimulation. The receptor comes from a human donor in good health (CMV status not recorded). Some clones in this sample may be carry-over from other donors' samples. This sequence joins TRBV6-1 and TRBJ2-1, with no clear D. The CDR3 here is CASSESLAYDEQFF. The CDR3 nucleotides read TGTGCCAGCAGTGAATCGTTAGCCTACGATGAGCAGTTCTTC.